The rows below give T cell receptor beta chains drawn from one sample of a study of human T cells and chemical hapten exposure. One entry per CDR3 protein results from TCRdb running MiXCR on the RACE reads. The table lists tens of thousands of distinct CDR3 sequences, about a tenth of them singletons, with less than 15% in the top ten. The starting material was whole blood, obtained in connection with sensitization to the hapten diphenylcyclopropenone (DPC). The receptor source for this set is a woman in her thirties or forties with alopecia areata. Some clones in this sample may be carry-over from other donors' samples. Both conserved end residues are part of each CDR3. The D gene is left open where the match is weak. Part of the rows lack a size; the others show once, few, many or a class for expanded clones.

V	size	J	D	DNA	CDR3
TRBV3-1	many	TRBJ1-5	NA	TGTGCCAGCAGCCAAGGACTATATCAGCCCCAGCATTTT	CASSQGLYQPQHF
TRBV7-2	many	TRBJ2-5	NA	TGTGCCAGCAGCCTCAAGAACTACCAACAAGAGACCCAGTACTTC	CASSLKNYQQETQYF
TRBV6-2/TRBV6-3	many	TRBJ2-5	NA	TGTGCCAGCAACCGGGCTGCGCCACCCACCCAGTACTTC	CASNRAAPPTQYF
TRBV7-9	many	TRBJ1-6	NA	TGTGCCAGCAGCTTGGGAGATGGGCCCCTCCACTTT	CASSLGDGPLHF
TRBV4-1	few	TRBJ1-2	TRBD1	TGCGCCAGCAGCCAAGATCGAGGGGGCAGGGATGGCTACACCTTC	CASSQDRGGRDGYTF
TRBV14	NA	TRBJ2-5	NA	TGTGCCAGCAGCCAAGAACTAGCCCGCTCAGAGACCCAGTACTTC	CASSQELARSETQYF
TRBV28	few	TRBJ2-2	NA	TGTGCCAGCAGTTTACTTGCGACCGGGGAGCTGTTTTTT	CASSLLATGELFF
TRBV7-2	many	TRBJ2-1	NA	TGTGCCAGCAGCGAAGGCGCGGGGCCCTACAATGAGCAGTTCTTC	CASSEGAGPYNEQFF
TRBV6-5	NA	TRBJ2-1	TRBD1	TGTGCCAGCAGTTACTTACAGGGGACGACCGAGCAGTTCTTC	CASSYLQGTTEQFF
TRBV5-1	many	TRBJ2-2	NA	TGCGCCAGCAGCTTGGTACAAACCAGAACCGGGGAGCTGTTTTTT	CASSLVQTRTGELFF
TRBV28	few	TRBJ1-1	TRBD1	TGTGCCAGCAGTCTGATGGACAGGGAGGACACTGAAGCTTTCTTT	CASSLMDREDTEAFF
TRBV2	many	TRBJ2-2	TRBD1	TGTGCCAGCAGCGCCAGTAGGGGGCGCGGGGAGCTGTTTTTT	CASSASRGRGELFF
TRBV6-1	many	TRBJ2-7	NA	TGTGCCAGCAGTGGGCAGGGCTACGAGCAGTACTTC	CASSGQGYEQYF
TRBV29-1	many	TRBJ1-1	NA	TGCAGCCATGGTAGGGGTAATGAAGCTTTCTTT	CSHGRGNEAFF
TRBV18	NA	TRBJ1-1	TRBD1	TGTACCAGCTCCCAGGGGGCGAGCACTGAAGCTTTCTTT	CTSSQGASTEAFF
TRBV11-2	many	TRBJ2-1	TRBD2	TGTGCCAGCAGGATGAGCGGGGCCACGTACAATGAGCAGTTCTTC	CASRMSGATYNEQFF
TRBV6-5	many	TRBJ2-7	TRBD1	TGTGCCAGCAGTAGACAGGGTCCCGGGGAGCAGTACTTC	CASSRQGPGEQYF
TRBV12-3/TRBV12-4	many	TRBJ1-5	NA	TGTGCCAGCCGACGTGGGGGACATAGCAATCAGCCCCAGCATTTT	CASRRGGHSNQPQHF
TRBV4-2	many	TRBJ2-7	TRBD2	TGTGCCAGCAGCCTTTCGGGGGGTCCTGAGCAGTACTTC	CASSLSGGPEQYF
TRBV20-1	NA	TRBJ1-5	TRBD1	TGCAGTGCTGTGAGGACAGGGGTTGGTCAGCCCCAGCATTTT	CSAVRTGVGQPQHF
TRBV24-1	NA	TRBJ2-1	NA	TGTGCCACCAGTGACTACAATGAGCAGTTCTTC	CATSDYNEQFF
TRBV18	few	TRBJ2-1	TRBD2	TGTGCCAGCTCACTCACTAGCGGGGGGGACAATGAGCAGTTCTTC	CASSLTSGGDNEQFF
TRBV3-1	few	TRBJ1-4	NA	TGTGCCAGCAGCACAGTAGAAAAACTGTTTTTT	CASSTVEKLFF
TRBV20-1	NA	TRBJ2-3	TRBD2	TGCAGTGCTAGATTAGCGGGGCCTAAAACAGATACGCAGTATTTT	CSARLAGPKTDTQYF
TRBV12-3/TRBV12-4	many	TRBJ1-5	NA	TGTGCCAGCAGCATTTTCCCGACGGATAGCAATCAGCCCCAGCATTTT	CASSIFPTDSNQPQHF
TRBV5-4	few	TRBJ1-1	NA	TGTGCCAGCAGGACCAGAGGGAACACTGAAGCTTTCTTT	CASRTRGNTEAFF
TRBV7-9	NA	TRBJ2-7	NA	TGTGCCAGCAGCTTCCAAGGGGACCAATACGAGCAGTACTTC	CASSFQGDQYEQYF
TRBV7-2	NA	TRBJ2-5	NA	TGTGACAGCAGCCGCGGGCCCGGGGAGACCCAGTACTTC	CDSSRGPGETQYF
TRBV2	NA	TRBJ2-3	NA	TGTGCCATCCGCACAGATACGCAGTATTTT	CAIRTDTQYF
TRBV28	few	TRBJ1-1	NA	TGTGCCACCGGGACCTTCTCAAACACTGAAGCTTTCTTT	CATGTFSNTEAFF
TRBV5-1	NA	TRBJ2-7	TRBD2	TGCGCCAGCAGCCCCATGGCGGGGGGGATCTCCTACGAGCAGTACTTC	CASSPMAGGISYEQYF
TRBV7-9	many	TRBJ2-7	NA	TGTGCCAGCAGCTTAGCGCCCCTCAGCATCCACGAGCAGTACTTC	CASSLAPLSIHEQYF
TRBV3-1	many	TRBJ2-3	NA	TGTGCCAGCAGCCACGAGGGGCGCACAGATACGCAGTATTTT	CASSHEGRTDTQYF
TRBV20-1	few	TRBJ1-6	TRBD1	TGCAGTGCGGCAGGACAGGTAGCCTATAATTCACCCCTCCACTTT	CSAAGQVAYNSPLHF
TRBV4-3	NA	TRBJ1-2	NA	TGCGCCAGCAGCCAGATCCTGGCGAGCTATGGCTACACCTTC	CASSQILASYGYTF
TRBV12-3/TRBV12-4	many	TRBJ1-6	NA	TGTGCCAGCAGTTTGCCTGCTGATAATTCACCCCTCCACTTT	CASSLPADNSPLHF
TRBV6-5	many	TRBJ1-1	NA	TGTGCCAGCAGTCCCGAACTGGGGGTGGCCACTGAAGCTTTCTTT	CASSPELGVATEAFF
TRBV7-2	few	TRBJ2-5	TRBD2	TGTGCCAGCGGGCACTGGACTAGTCAAGAGACCCAGTACTTC	CASGHWTSQETQYF
TRBV20-1	many	TRBJ1-2	NA	TGCAGTGCTAGAGGGGGGGCTGGCTACACCTTC	CSARGGAGYTF
TRBV24-1	few	TRBJ2-3	NA	TGTGCCACCACTCTAGGGGCAACCACAGATACGCAGTATTTT	CATTLGATTDTQYF
TRBV7-2	few	TRBJ2-3	NA	TGTGCCAGCAGCTTTGAGTCGGGCACAGATACGCAGTATTTT	CASSFESGTDTQYF
TRBV6-2/TRBV6-3	NA	TRBJ2-5	NA	TGTGCCAGCATGGGACCCGGCAAGGAGACCCAGTACTTC	CASMGPGKETQYF
TRBV25-1	many	TRBJ1-1	NA	TGTGCCAGCAGTCCCCATCAGTTCGCGCAAACCAAAAACACTGAAGCTTTCTTT	CASSPHQFAQTKNTEAFF
TRBV3-1	many	TRBJ1-2	NA	TGTGCCAGCAGCCAAGGAGGCAAGGGCTATGGCTACACCTTC	CASSQGGKGYGYTF
TRBV11-2	few	TRBJ2-3	TRBD2	TGTGCCAGCAGCGGATCCAGCGGGGGTCTAGATACGCAGTATTTT	CASSGSSGGLDTQYF
TRBV20-1	NA	TRBJ2-7	TRBD1	TGCAGTGCGGGGGGAGGACAGGGGAAGTACGAGCAGTACTTC	CSAGGGQGKYEQYF
TRBV12-3/TRBV12-4	many	TRBJ2-1	NA	TGTGCCAGCGACCCGCGGGGTTTCAATGAGCAGTTCTTC	CASDPRGFNEQFF
TRBV29-1	many	TRBJ1-1	NA	TGCAGCGTTGAAGATCGGACAGAATTCTTT	CSVEDRTEFF
TRBV20-1	many	TRBJ2-7	NA	TGCAGTGCTAGATACGGACCTTCCTACGAGCAGTACTTC	CSARYGPSYEQYF
TRBV15	few	TRBJ2-3	TRBD1	TGTGCCACCAGCATCGGACAGGGCTTTAATACGCAGTATTTT	CATSIGQGFNTQYF
TRBV5-1	NA	TRBJ2-5	NA	TGCGCCAGCAGCTTGGTTCCAACGTTAGAGACCCAGTACTTC	CASSLVPTLETQYF